The sequence of this T cell receptor beta chain was determined in a study of blood T cell repertoires in COVID-19. Only in-frame clones appear in the TCRdb table, and some are missing; sequencing was by immunoSEQ multiplex PCR. The table shows hundreds of thousands of clones, with about four fifths occurring only once. Input material: PBMCs or T cells enriched from blood (not recorded which). The receptor was isolated from a woman in her thirties or forties who had been exposed to COVID-19.

The CDR3, as DNA: TGTGCCAGCAGCCAATGGGGGAGAGCGGGGAAAAACACCGGGGAGCTGTTTTTT. Protein product: CASSQWGRAGKNTGELFF. The chain couples TRBV14 to TRBJ2-2; 7 nucleotides match TRBD2. The J segment lost 2 bases and the V segment lost 2 bases, leaving 11 bases of the junction unmatched. CDR3 length: 18 residues. Germline loops: CDR1 SGHDN, CDR2 FVKESK. The full variable domain, rest sourced from reference TRBV14 and TRBJ2-2, is EAGVTQFPSHSVIEKGQTVTLRCDPISGHDNLYWYRRVMGKEIKFLLHFVKESKQDESGMPNNRFLAERTGGTYSTLKVQPAELEDSGVYFCASSQWGRAGKNTGELFFGEGSRLTVL.